The 28 T cell receptor beta chains presented below share a single source sample, sequenced in a study of blood T cell repertoires in COVID-19. The assay was immunoSEQ multiplex PCR, and TCRdb's table has in-frame clones only and misses some. The sample lists 400,000 or so clones, roughly 90% occurring once. The sample consisted of peripheral blood. The receptors come from a young man with COVID-19, enrolled during active disease.

The chain carries TRBV15 and TRBJ1-2; D call uncertain. The CDR3 has 14 residues. Trimming removed 0 bases at V and 7 bases at J, with 12 bases between. Germline V lookup: CDR1 LNHNV, CDR2 YYDKDF (reference sequence). The CDR3 spells CATSREVDFSGYTF. The CDR3 nucleotides are TGTGCCACCAGCAGAGAAGTCGACTTTTCTGGCTACACCTTC. Filled out from reference TRBV15 and TRBJ1-2, the complete variable domain reads DAMVIQNPRYQVTQFGKPVTLSCSQTLNHNVMYWYQQKSSQAPKLLFHYYDKDFNNEADTPDNFQSRRPNTSFCFLDIRSPGLGDTAMYLCATSREVDFSGYTFGSGTRLTVV.

Points on this clone: A junction end diverges from the germline sequence, so it may reflect a read error. This chain uses TRBV7-8 with TRBJ2-2; 7 bases line up with TRBD2. This CDR3 region has 15 residues. Germline V gene sequence: CDR1 SGHVS, CDR2 FQNEAQ. The CDR3 spells CASSLRRENAGELFF. The CDR3 DNA sequence: TGTGCCAGCAGCTTAAGGCGGGAGAACGCCGGGGAGCTGTTTTTT. The full variable domain, rest sourced from reference TRBV7-8 and TRBJ2-2, is GAGVSQSPRYKVAKRGQDVALRCDPISGHVSLFWYQQALGQGPEFLTYFQNEAQLDKSGLPSDRFFAERPEGSVSTLKIQRTQQEDSAVYLCASSLRRENAGELFFGEGSRLTVL.

The chain joins TRBV28 to TRBJ1-1, with D unclear. Trimming took off 1 base at V and 0 bases at J, with 6 bases between the two ends. This CDR3 region has 14 residues. The germline CDR1 and CDR2 sequences are MDHEN and SYDVKM. CDR3: CASSLFQMNTEAFF. DNA for the CDR3: TGTGCCAGCAGTTTATTCCAGATGAACACTGAAGCTTTCTTT.

This rearrangement joins TRBV9 to TRBJ2-1; TRBD2 matches at 7 bases. The J segment lost 8 bases and the V segment lost 3 bases, leaving 8 bases of the junction unmatched. Germline V gene data show CDR1 as SGDLS and CDR2 as YYNGEE. There are 14 residues in the CDR3. The CDR3: CASSAGLVEDEQFF. CDR3 nucleotide sequence: TGTGCCAGCAGCGCAGGACTAGTCGAGGATGAGCAGTTCTTC.

The chain carries TRBV11-2 and TRBJ2-2, with TRBD1 matching 7 bases. CDR1 is SGHAT and CDR2 is FQNNGV in the germline V gene. V gave up 6 bases and J gave up 3 bases; unmatched junction bases: 7. The CDR3 runs to 15 residues. CDR3 residues: CASRPTGVDTGELFF. For the CDR3, the DNA is TGTGCCAGCAGACCCACAGGGGTGGACACCGGGGAGCTGTTTTTT.

The chain employs TRBV5-5 and TRBJ1-1; 7 bases align to TRBD1. This CDR3 region has 14 residues. J was trimmed by 1 base and V by 5 bases; bases with no gene match: 5. The germline V gene has CDR1 SGHKS and CDR2 YYEKEE (reference sequence). CDR3 coding DNA: TGTGCCAGCAGGATACAGGGGAGGAACACTGAAGCTTTCTTT. Protein: CASRIQGRNTEAFF.

The J gene is TRBJ1-5, the V gene TRBV6-6; no reliable D call. Germline CDR1 reads MNHNY; CDR2 reads SVGAGI (reference sequence). The V gene lost 2 bases and the J gene lost 7 bases, with 15 bases spanning the gap. This CDR3 contains 15 residues. In DNA, the CDR3 is TGTGCCAGCAGTTACGGGTCTACGAGCGGCCAGCCCCAGCATTTT. Translating it yields CASSYGSTSGQPQHF.

The chain carries TRBV6-5 and TRBJ1-2; 8 bases fit TRBD1. Per the germline V gene, CDR1 is MNHEY and CDR2 is SVGAGI. V lost 2 bases and J lost 14; bases outside the gene matches: 10. This CDR3 spans 13 amino acids. The CDR3 here is CASSYKRDRGQTF. CDR3 DNA: TGTGCCAGCAGTTACAAGCGCGACAGGGGACAAACCTTC.

J is TRBJ2-5 and V is TRBV9, with TRBD1 identical over 7 bases. This CDR3 is 15 amino acids long. The ends lost 2 bases at V and 5 bases at J; junction bases unmatched: 9. The germline CDR1 and CDR2 sequences are SGDLS and YYNGEE. The CDR3 nucleotides are TGTGCCAGCAGCGTTTCCCCCGACAGGGTGGAGACCCAGTACTTC. Amino acid sequence: CASSVSPDRVETQYF.

The chain employs TRBV21-1 and TRBJ1-6; TRBD1, the table's D call, was not compared with the DNA. TRBV21-1 is annotated as a pseudogene. CDR3 length: 15 residues. This chain's CDR3 is CASSKGAPRGSPLHF. DNA for the CDR3: TGTGCCAGCAGCAAAGGGGCACCCAGGGGTTCACCCCTCCACTTT.

The chain uses TRBV7-2 and TRBJ2-7; a possible D gene is TRBD1 (6 bases). Germline V CDR1 and CDR2: SGHTA, FQGNSA. V was shortened by 5 bases and J by 0 bases, with 17 bases between the two germline ends. CDR3 size: 16 residues. CDR3 protein: CASSRLPIGGSYEQYF. Written as DNA, the CDR3 is TGTGCCAGCAGCCGTTTGCCTATAGGGGGCTCCTACGAGCAGTACTTC.

V is TRBV11-2 and J is TRBJ2-7; 9 bases fit TRBD1. This CDR3 has 16 residues. Trimming removed 0 bases from V and 3 bases from J; junction bases left unmatched: 6. Germline V gene lookup returns CDR1 SGHAT and CDR2 FQNNGV. In DNA, the CDR3 is TGTGCCAGCAGCTTAGAGGACAGGGGAAATATCTACGAGCAGTACTTC. It encodes CASSLEDRGNIYEQYF.

The chain carries TRBV4-1 and TRBJ2-7; 12 bases match TRBD1. Germline V gene data show CDR1 as MGHRA and CDR2 as YSYEKL. The trim removed 3 bases at V and 2 bases at J, leaving 2 bases unmatched. There are 15 residues in the CDR3. DNA of the CDR3: TGCGCCAGCAGCCAGGGACAGGGGGCCCCCTACGAGCAGTACTTC. Residues: CASSQGQGAPYEQYF.

The genes are TRBV7-9 and TRBJ2-7; possibly TRBD2 for D (6 bases). V was cut by 3 bases and J by 7 bases, with 10 bases left in between. Germline V lookup: CDR1 SEHNR, CDR2 FQNEAQ (reference sequence). The CDR3 has 12 amino acids. The CDR3 protein is CASSFGGKEQYF. The CDR3, as DNA: TGTGCCAGCAGCTTCGGCGGGAAGGAGCAGTACTTC.

The J gene is TRBJ1-4, the V gene TRBV4-2; 8 bases line up with TRBD1. J lost 2 bases, V lost 9 bases, and 2 bases had no gene match. The CDR3 extends over 13 amino acids. Germline V gene lookup returns CDR1 LGHNA and CDR2 YNFKEQ. The CDR3 sequence is CASTGGTNEKLFF. In DNA form, the CDR3 reads TGTGCCAGTACAGGGGGGACTAATGAAAAACTGTTTTTT.

The CDR3 protein is CASSHGGVDTQYF. The CDR3 nucleotides are TGTGCCAGCAGCCACGGAGGGGTAGATACGCAGTATTTT. This chain joins TRBV5-5 and TRBJ2-3, with D perhaps matching TRBD2 (6 bases). Germline values: CDR1 SGHKS, CDR2 YYEKEE (reference sequence). V was shortened by 4 bases and J by 5 bases, with 11 bases between the two germline ends. The CDR3 sequence is 13 residues long.

The chain links TRBV5-1 to TRBJ2-7; 14 bases line up with TRBD2. CDR3 length equals 14 residues. With V trimmed by 4 bases and J by 4 bases, 1 base remained unmatched. Germline V gene sequence: CDR1 SGHRS, CDR2 YFSETQ. CDR3 loop: CASSRTSGRYEQYF. The CDR3 DNA reads as TGCGCCAGCAGCCGGACTAGCGGGAGGTACGAGCAGTACTTC.

V and J are TRBV11-2 and TRBJ1-4, with D tentatively TRBD1 (6 bases). V was clipped by 5 bases and J by 7 bases, with 14 bases between them. Per the germline V gene, CDR1 is SGHAT and CDR2 is FQNNGV. CDR3 length: 14 residues. The CDR3 coding sequence is TGTGCCAGCAGCGGGGGCCGGAGAAGTGAAAAACTGTTTTTT. This encodes CASSGGRRSEKLFF.

CDR3 loop: CATSDSGLGNEQFF. CDR3 sequence (DNA): TGTGCCACCAGTGATTCCGGACTAGGAAATGAGCAGTTCTTC. This chain connects TRBV24-1 to TRBJ2-1; TRBD2 agrees at 7 bases. Per germline, CDR1 KGHDR and CDR2 SFDVKD. The trim removed 2 bases at V and 7 bases at J, leaving 4 bases unmatched. The CDR3 sequence is 14 residues long.

The chain carries TRBV6-1 and TRBJ2-7; D call uncertain. The CDR3 extends over 13 amino acids. V was pared by 1 base and J by 0 bases, with 4 bases between. Germline V gene lookup returns CDR1 MNHNS and CDR2 SASEGT. This CDR3 is CASSEGSSYEQYF. For the CDR3, the DNA is TGTGCCAGCAGTGAAGGGAGCTCCTACGAGCAGTACTTC.

This clone was counted once. V usage is TRBV2 and J usage is TRBJ1-6, with D tentatively TRBD1 (6 bases). V was cut by 5 bases and J by 5 bases, with 13 bases left in between. There are 15 residues in the CDR3. The V gene's germline CDR1 is SNHLY and CDR2 FYNNEI. CDR3 residues: CASSPQGSHNSPLHF. CDR3 in DNA: TGTGCCAGCAGTCCACAGGGTAGCCATAATTCACCCCTCCACTTT. Full variable domain (missing parts from reference TRBV2 and TRBJ1-6): EPEVTQTPSHQVTQMGQEVILRCVPISNHLYFYWYRQILGQKVEFLVSFYNNEISEKSEIFDDQFSVERPDGSNFTLKIRSTKLEDSAMYFCASSPQGSHNSPLHFGNGTRLTVT.

The chain joins TRBV15 to TRBJ1-5, with 7 bases fitting TRBD1. The trim removed 1 base at V and 6 bases at J, leaving 12 bases unmatched. The CDR3 runs to 17 residues. Germline lookup yields CDR1 LNHNV and CDR2 YYDKDF (reference sequence). In DNA, the CDR3 is TGTGCCACCAGCAGAGGGGACAGCTCCTTCGGGGGTCAGCCCCAGCATTTT. Amino acids: CATSRGDSSFGGQPQHF.

V is TRBV18 and J is TRBJ2-1, with 11 bases lining up with TRBD1. Trimming removed 6 bases from V and 7 bases from J; junction bases left unmatched: 5. Germline V gives CDR1 KGHSH, CDR2 LQKENI. The CDR3 loop spans 14 amino acids. In DNA form, the CDR3 reads TGTGCCAGCTCGCCGGGACAGGGGGAAAATGAGCAGTTCTTC. Its translation: CASSPGQGENEQFF.

The chain combines TRBV2 with TRBJ1-3; 9 nucleotides line up with TRBD1. From germline, CDR1 is SNHLY and CDR2 FYNNEI. The CDR3 is 14 residues long. The V and J ends lost 6 bases and 3 bases, in that order; junction bases with no gene match: 3. In nucleotides, the CDR3 is TGTGCCAGCAGGGCGACAGGGGGTGGAAACACCATATATTTT. Protein sequence: CASRATGGGNTIYF. Supplemented by reference TRBV2 and TRBJ1-3, the full variable domain reads EPEVTQTPSHQVTQMGQEVILRCVPISNHLYFYWYRQILGQKVEFLVSFYNNEISEKSEIFDDQFSVERPDGSNFTLKIRSTKLEDSAMYFCASRATGGGNTIYFGEGSWLTVV.

V and J are TRBV19 and TRBJ1-4; D gene uncertain. Germline loops: CDR1 LNHDA, CDR2 SQIVND (reference sequence). V gave up 7 bases and J gave up 6 bases, with 15 bases separating them. The CDR3 length is 14 residues. CDR3 sequence reads: CASTLRGSHEKLFF. The DNA of the CDR3 is TGTGCCAGTACCCTTCGAGGGTCCCATGAAAAACTGTTTTTT.

J is TRBJ2-3 and V is TRBV9; 10 nucleotides line up with TRBD2. The CDR3 is 15 residues long. V was clipped by 0 bases and J by 7 bases; unmatched bases: 5. Germline CDR1 is SGDLS and CDR2 is YYNGEE. The CDR3, as DNA: TGTGCCAGCAGCGTAGCAAGCGGGGGGGCGTATACGCAGTATTTT. This gives the protein CASSVASGGAYTQYF.

J is TRBJ2-3 and V is TRBV7-2, with 10 bases fitting TRBD1. The CDR3 has 17 residues. Per the germline V gene, CDR1 is SGHTA and CDR2 is FQGNSA. With V trimmed by 6 bases and J by 1 base, 10 bases remained unmatched. CDR3 region: CASSLQSGTGGTDTQYF. The CDR3 nucleotides read TGTGCCAGCAGTTTACAATCCGGGACAGGGGGCACAGATACGCAGTATTTT.

This rearrangement joins TRBV2 to TRBJ1-5; D remains unclear. Germline loops: CDR1 SNHLY, CDR2 FYNNEI. The CDR3 covers 14 residues. V gave up 5 bases and J gave up 4 bases, with 12 bases separating them. The CDR3 DNA reads as TGTGCCAGCAGTTCCTCCGTCGGTAATCAGCCCCAGCATTTT. Translating it yields CASSSSVGNQPQHF.